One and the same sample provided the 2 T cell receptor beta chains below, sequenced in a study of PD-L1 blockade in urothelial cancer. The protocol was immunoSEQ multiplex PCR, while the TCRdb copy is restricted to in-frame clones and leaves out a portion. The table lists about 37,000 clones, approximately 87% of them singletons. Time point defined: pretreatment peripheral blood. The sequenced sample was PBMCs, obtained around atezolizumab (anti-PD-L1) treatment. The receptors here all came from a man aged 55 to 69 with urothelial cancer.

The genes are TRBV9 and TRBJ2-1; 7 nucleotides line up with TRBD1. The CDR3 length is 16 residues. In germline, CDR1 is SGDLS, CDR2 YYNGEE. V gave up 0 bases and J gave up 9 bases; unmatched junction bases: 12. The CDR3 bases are TGTGCCAGCAGCGTAGGAGGGATGGGCAGGGGGTCTGAGCAGTTCTTC. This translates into CASSVGGMGRGSEQFF.

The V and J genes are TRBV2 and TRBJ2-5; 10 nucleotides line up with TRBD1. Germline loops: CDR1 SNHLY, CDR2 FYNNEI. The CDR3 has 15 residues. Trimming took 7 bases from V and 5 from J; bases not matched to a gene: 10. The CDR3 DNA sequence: TGTGCCAGCACCGGCAGGACAGGGGGGTCTGAGACCCAGTACTTC. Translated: CASTGRTGGSETQYF.